Listed here is a single T cell receptor beta chain. The antigen is not known. The assay was immunoSEQ multiplex PCR, and TCRdb's table has in-frame clones only and misses some. Of about 180,000 clones in the sample, less than 85% were seen once. The data stem from a study of cytomegalovirus exposure and HLA in healthy donors. Turning to the study itself: A later analysis reported the 90 to 150 validation repertoires used the same platform as the 666 first-cohort repertoires. Study-level results: CMV antigen specificity was confirmed in vitro for a few CMV-associated chains. The listing of about 150 TCR beta chains classed them as cytomegalovirus-associated. Diagnosis of cytomegalovirus status made by the classifier reportedly showed high specificity and sensitivity.

The CDR3 is 18 amino acids. J was trimmed by 3 bases and V by 0 bases; bases with no gene match: 10. Germline lookup yields CDR1 LGHNA and CDR2 YNFKEQ. Sequencing was done on a sample of PBMCs. The clonotype was recovered from a man aged 18 to 35 in good health and CMV-seropositive. The chain carries TRBV4-2 and TRBJ1-1, with 10 bases that match TRBD1. CDR3 DNA: TGTGCCAGCAGCCAAGAAATTGGGACAGGGGCGCGGGACACTGAAGCTTTCTTT. Amino acid sequence: CASSQEIGTGARDTEAFF.